The 28 T cell receptor beta chains given below trace back to one sample, sequenced in a study of response to subunit inactivated influenza vaccine. TCRdb fed the RT-PCR reads into MiXCR, producing one record per CDR3 protein. Altogether just under 250,000 distinct CDR3 sequences are present, approximately 12% being singletons, with the ten largest covering less than 8.5%. The sequencing here drew on non-naive T cells sorted from PBMCs, taken 14 days before vaccination. The source of these receptors is a man in his forties or fifties who received an inactivated influenza vaccine.

This chain links TRBV7-2 with TRBJ1-2; D possibly corresponds to TRBD1 (6 bases). The CDR3 has 13 residues. Trimming cost V 5 bases and J 5 bases, with 12 bases left between them. Germline-derived CDR1 and CDR2 are SGHTA and FQGNSA. CDR3 nucleotide sequence: TGTGCCAGCAGCCCTGGACAGATTTATGGCTACACCTTC. Translated: CASSPGQIYGYTF.

This clonotype was counted only a few times. The chain couples TRBV6-7 to TRBJ2-2, with a possible D match to TRBD2 (5 bases). TRBV6-7 is given ORF status, its function remaining uncertain. This CDR3 is 15 amino acids long. Trimming took 6 bases from V and 4 from J, leaving 15 bases between them. For the CDR3, the DNA is TGTGCCAGCAGCCCGCATACTAGTGGCACCGGGGAGCTGTTTTTT. The encoded protein is CASSPHTSGTGELFF.

This clonotype was seen a few times. The V and J genes are TRBV27 and TRBJ2-7; possible D gene TRBD1, 6 bases. Germline V lookup: CDR1 MNHEY, CDR2 SMNVEV (reference sequence). Trimming stripped 0 bases from V and 1 base from J, with 16 bases between. CDR3 size: 17 residues. The CDR3 DNA reads TGTGCCAGCAGTTTATCGTCCGGGACACTGATTTCCTACGAGCAGTACTTC. Translated, it gives CASSLSSGTLISYEQYF.

The chain has TRBV12-3 or TRBV12-4 and TRBJ1-5, with unresolved D. The CDR3 is made up of 16 amino acids. V was trimmed by 6 bases and J by 0 bases, leaving 15 bases between them. The CDR3 coding sequence is TGTGCCAGCAGCTATGTACTGGAGTTTAGCAATCAGCCCCAGCATTTT. Protein sequence: CASSYVLEFSNQPQHF.

V is TRBV29-1 and J is TRBJ1-2, with 7 bases lining up with TRBD1. V was pared by 4 bases and J by 12 bases, with 8 bases of the junction left unmatched. CDR3 size: 11 residues. The germline CDR1 and CDR2 sequences are SQVTM and ANQGSEA. The CDR3 loop reads CSVGDSSSNTF. CDR3 DNA sequence: TGCAGCGTTGGGGACAGTTCTTCTAACACCTTC.

This chain joins TRBV7-9 and TRBJ2-5; D is unclear. Germline V gives CDR1 SEHNR, CDR2 FQNEAQ (reference sequence). The CDR3 covers 14 residues. V was shortened by 5 bases and J by 5 bases, with 15 bases between the two germline ends. CDR3 protein: CASSHRSLGETQYF. Written as DNA, the CDR3 is TGTGCCAGCAGCCACCGCTCCCTGGGGGAGACCCAGTACTTC.

This clonotype was detected a few times. This chain connects TRBV5-1 to TRBJ1-1; D is unresolved. CDR3 length equals 14 residues. Germline V gives CDR1 SGHRS, CDR2 YFSETQ. V shed 4 bases and J shed 0 bases, with 10 bases lying between them. The CDR3 here is CASSRSSLNTEAFF. The DNA of the CDR3 is TGCGCCAGCAGCAGGAGTTCATTGAACACTGAAGCTTTCTTT.

About this clonotype: A read error may produce the germline difference seen at one junction end. This chain joins TRBV20-1 and TRBJ2-5, with D possibly matching TRBD2 (6 bases). The CDR3 loop spans 16 amino acids. Germline CDR1 DFQATT, CDR2 SNEGSKA (reference sequence). The CDR3 DNA reads as TGCTGTGCTAGATCCCGACTAGACGCCCACCAAGAGACCCAGTACTTC. Its protein product is CCARSRLDAHQETQYF.

In this sample, this clonotype turned up a few times. The chain joins TRBV3-1 to TRBJ1-1, with D unresolved. There are 14 residues in the CDR3. Per germline, CDR1 LGHDT and CDR2 YNNKEL (reference sequence). V was trimmed by 1 base and J by 2 bases, leaving 8 bases between them. The CDR3 sequence is CASSQVADNTEAFF. CDR3 in DNA: TGTGCCAGCAGCCAAGTGGCGGATAACACTGAAGCTTTCTTT.

This clonotype was counted at least ten times. The CDR3: CSARRTGGGLDTQYF. CDR3 sequence (DNA): TGCAGTGCTAGAAGGACAGGGGGCGGCCTAGATACGCAGTATTTT. J is TRBJ2-3 and V is TRBV20-1; 11 positions match TRBD1. V was clipped by 2 bases and J by 5 bases; unmatched bases: 6. The CDR3 covers 15 residues. From germline, CDR1 is DFQATT and CDR2 SNEGSKA (reference sequence).

The genes are TRBV27 and TRBJ1-2, with D maybe TRBD1 (6 bases). The V gene lost 3 bases and the J gene lost 6 bases, with 17 bases spanning the gap. Germline-derived CDR1 and CDR2 are MNHEY and SMNVEV (reference sequence). This CDR3 comprises 15 residues. The CDR3 DNA follows: TGTGCCAGCAGTTTCGAAGGGAGGGGGTATAATGGCTACACCTTC. This gives the protein CASSFEGRGYNGYTF.

The V call is TRBV4-3, the J call TRBJ2-1, with 8 nucleotides matching TRBD2. The length of the CDR3 is 13 residues. V trimming: 4 bases; J trimming: 9 bases; junction bases outside the gene matches: 5. Germline assignment: CDR1 LGHNA and CDR2 YSLEER. The DNA for the CDR3 is TGCGCCAGCAGCCCCGGGGGGGCCGCTGAGCAGTTCTTC. This codes for CASSPGGAAEQFF.

This chain uses TRBV6-5 with TRBJ2-2, with no clear D. The CDR3 consists of 14 residues. Germline CDR1 reads MNHEY; CDR2 reads SVGAGI. V was shortened by 0 bases and J by 2 bases, with 4 bases between the two germline ends. CDR3 region: CASSYSKNTGELFF. CDR3 nucleotides: TGTGCCAGCAGTTACTCAAAAAACACCGGGGAGCTGTTTTTT.

This clonotype was counted a few times. The chain is built from TRBV3-1 and TRBJ1-5, with 8 positions matching TRBD1. V trimming: 4 bases; J trimming: 9 bases; junction bases outside the gene matches: 5. There are 13 residues in the CDR3. CDR1 is LGHDT and CDR2 is YNNKEL in the germline V gene (reference sequence). The CDR3 DNA sequence: TGTGCCAGCAGCCCGGACAGGGTTGGGCCCCAGCATTTT. Encoded protein: CASSPDRVGPQHF.

A few counts support this clonotype. The J gene is TRBJ1-1, the V gene TRBV3-1; D perhaps matches TRBD1 (5 bases). This CDR3 spans 12 amino acids. Germline CDR1 and CDR2: LGHDT and YNNKEL (reference sequence). V lost 6 bases, J lost 9 bases, and 14 bases lay in between. The CDR3 sequence: CASRLGGDKAFF. CDR3 coding DNA: TGTGCCAGCAGGTTGGGGGGGGATAAAGCTTTCTTT.

There are a few counts of this clonotype. This chain links TRBV5-1 with TRBJ1-2, with a possible D match to TRBD1 (6 bases). This CDR3 has 15 residues. The germline V gene encodes CDR1 SGHRS and CDR2 YFSETQ. The ends were cut back, 4 bases at V and 7 bases at J, with 20 bases in the middle. For the CDR3, the DNA is TGCGCCAGCAGCGGGGGGACAACCCGGGATGGTGGCTACACCTTC. Amino acids: CASSGGTTRDGGYTF.

Many counts were recorded for this clonotype. This chain links TRBV24-1 with TRBJ2-1, with 9 nucleotides matching TRBD2. This CDR3 spans 16 amino acids. The germline CDR1 and CDR2 sequences are KGHDR and SFDVKD. J lost 4 bases, V lost 3 bases, and 6 bases had no gene match. CDR3: CATSDASGTGYNEQFF. The CDR3 DNA follows: TGTGCCACCAGTGATGCTAGCGGGACGGGTTACAATGAGCAGTTCTTC.

This clonotype was recorded at least ten times. The V and J genes are TRBV10-3 and TRBJ2-7; D ambiguous. The CDR3 loop spans 14 amino acids. Per germline, CDR1 ENHRY and CDR2 SYGVKD. The germline V and J ends were trimmed by 0 bases and 5 bases, with 11 bases remaining between them. This CDR3 reads CAISESRNIDEQYF. CDR3 DNA sequence: TGTGCCATCAGTGAGTCGAGGAATATTGACGAGCAGTACTTC.

This chain uses TRBV5-1 with TRBJ2-1; unclear D gene. The CDR3 is 13 amino acids. Between the trimmed V and J ends, which lost 1 base and 6 bases, there was a span of 8 bases. Germline-derived CDR1 and CDR2 are SGHRS and YFSETQ. The CDR3: CASSLNSLNEQFF. In DNA form, the CDR3 reads TGCGCCAGCAGCTTGAACAGTCTCAATGAGCAGTTCTTC.

In this sample, this clonotype turned up a few times. The V gene is TRBV6-2 or TRBV6-3, the J gene TRBJ1-2; 10 positions agree with TRBD1. Germline V gene sequence: CDR1 MNHEY, CDR2 SVGEGT. Trimming took 7 bases from V and 6 from J; bases not matched to a gene: 8. This CDR3 region has 14 residues. The CDR3 here is CASTETGGRNGYTF. CDR3 bases: TGTGCCAGCACCGAGACAGGGGGCCGAAATGGCTACACCTTC.

Many counts were recorded for this clonotype. This rearrangement joins TRBV29-1 to TRBJ2-5; D ambiguous. CDR1 and CDR2 from the germline V gene are SQVTM and ANQGSEA. V lost 6 bases to trimming and J lost 4 bases, with 9 bases between them. The CDR3 sequence is 11 residues long. The CDR3 loop reads CSVLLSETQYF. In DNA, the CDR3 is TGCAGCGTCTTGTTGTCAGAGACCCAGTACTTC.

V usage is TRBV7-9 and J usage is TRBJ1-1, with D unresolved. V shed 7 bases and J shed 2 bases, with 17 bases lying between them. The CDR3 sequence is 15 residues long. Germline-derived CDR1 and CDR2 are SEHNR and FQNEAQ (reference sequence). CDR3 in amino acids: CASIQWAPINTEAFF. The CDR3, as DNA: TGTGCCAGCATCCAATGGGCCCCCATAAACACTGAAGCTTTCTTT.

The table lists this clonotype with a few counts. V and J are TRBV7-9 and TRBJ2-3, with 8 bases fitting TRBD2. The length of the CDR3 is 15 residues. Looked up from germline, CDR1 is SEHNR and CDR2 is FQNEAQ (reference sequence). With V trimmed by 4 bases and J by 2 bases, 5 bases remained unmatched. In DNA form, the CDR3 reads TGTGCCAGCAGCTGGAGCGGGGGCCTCACAGATACGCAGTATTTT. Encoded protein: CASSWSGGLTDTQYF.

V and J are TRBV5-1 and TRBJ1-1; D not certain. This CDR3 is built from 14 residues. V was shortened by 0 bases and J by 2 bases, with 8 bases between the two germline ends. In germline, CDR1 is SGHRS, CDR2 YFSETQ. The DNA of the CDR3 is TGCGCCAGCAGCTTGGCCAGTTTCAACACTGAAGCTTTCTTT. Amino acids: CASSLASFNTEAFF.

The chain links TRBV7-2 to TRBJ2-7; 11 bases line up with TRBD2. The ends lost 4 bases at V and 7 bases at J; junction bases unmatched: 9. This CDR3 has 15 residues. Germline V gives CDR1 SGHTA, CDR2 FQGNSA. CDR3 protein: CASSSELAGAREQYF. CDR3 bases: TGTGCCAGCAGCTCAGAACTAGCGGGGGCGAGGGAGCAGTACTTC.

This clonotype was recorded many times. The chain has TRBV27 and TRBJ1-1; D perhaps matches TRBD1 (6 bases). The V end was cut by 4 bases, the J end by 4 bases, with 10 bases between. CDR3 length: 13 amino acids. CDR1 MNHEY and CDR2 SMNVEV come from the germline V gene (reference sequence). The CDR3 loop reads CASSYQGRTEAFF. Here the CDR3 DNA reads TGTGCCAGCAGTTACCAGGGGCGCACTGAAGCTTTCTTT.

This clonotype was counted a few times. CDR3 bases: TGTGCCAGCAGTAGCCGGGACAGGGGGAACAATCAGCCCCAGCATTTT. Amino acids: CASSSRDRGNNQPQHF. This sequence joins TRBV6-1 and TRBJ1-5, with 11 bases identical to TRBD1. Germline-derived CDR1 and CDR2 are MNHNS and SASEGT. The V segment lost 5 bases and the J segment 3 bases; nucleotides outside the gene matches: 6. CDR3 length: 16 amino acids.

This clonotype was detected many times. The rearrangement joins TRBV12-3 or TRBV12-4 to TRBJ1-5; D is unresolved. The CDR3 loop spans 15 amino acids. Trimming shortened V by 7 bases and J by 0 bases, and 13 bases separated the two germline ends. The chain's CDR3 is CASKPGVNSNQPQHF. The CDR3 region has the DNA TGTGCCAGCAAGCCCGGGGTGAATAGCAATCAGCCCCAGCATTTT.